Each of the 21 T cell receptor beta chains below was sequenced from the same sample in a study of shared clonotypes between healthy human individuals. TCRdb keeps only in-frame clones here, not all; method: immunoSEQ multiplex PCR. The sample lists approximately 2,300,000 clones; 85% to 95% were seen once. The sample taken for sequencing was naive CD4+ T cells from PBMCs. Subset in this sample: CD45RA+ positively selected. The receptors derive from a man aged 18-30 years in good health. Some clones in this sample may be carry-over from other donors' samples.

The rearrangement uses TRBV9 and TRBJ2-3; no firm D call. Trimming removed 4 bases from V and 1 base from J, with 10 bases in between. CDR1 and CDR2 from the germline V gene are SGDLS and YYNGEE. The CDR3 spans 14 residues. This chain's CDR3 is CASSPAQGTDTQYF. The CDR3 DNA reads TGTGCCAGCAGCCCCGCTCAGGGCACAGATACGCAGTATTTT.

CDR3 DNA sequence: TGTGCCAGCAGCGTCAGACAGGGTGAATCCCATGAGCAGTTCTTC. This codes for CASSVRQGESHEQFF. The chain links TRBV6-4 to TRBJ2-1; 7 nucleotides agree with TRBD1. The CDR3 runs 15 residues. J lost 8 bases, V lost 6 bases, and 13 bases had no gene match. From germline, CDR1 is MRHNA and CDR2 SNTAGT.

The chain has TRBV2 and TRBJ1-3, with TRBD1 as a possible D gene (6 bases). This CDR3 contains 14 residues. Germline CDR1 is SNHLY and CDR2 is FYNNEI. Trimming removed 4 bases at V and 7 bases at J, with 14 bases between. CDR3 region: CASSVGGQGNTIYF. Written as DNA, the CDR3 is TGTGCCAGCAGTGTTGGGGGGCAGGGGAACACCATATATTTT.

V usage is TRBV5-4 and J usage is TRBJ2-7; a possible D gene is TRBD2 (6 bases). Germline V CDR1 and CDR2: SGHNT, YYREEE (reference sequence). V lost 0 bases to trimming and J lost 3 bases, with 16 bases between them. The CDR3 runs 16 residues. This CDR3 is CASSLGSRENLYEQYF. CDR3 DNA: TGTGCCAGCAGCTTGGGGTCCCGGGAGAACCTCTACGAGCAGTACTTC.

The genes are TRBV7-2 and TRBJ1-2, with D possibly matching TRBD1 (6 bases). Trimming took off 7 bases at V and 4 bases at J, with 25 bases between the two ends. The CDR3 is made up of 17 amino acids. Per germline, CDR1 SGHTA and CDR2 FQGNSA. The CDR3 loop is CASILTGTTRVAYGYTF. The DNA for the CDR3 is TGTGCCAGCATACTAACAGGGACCACTAGAGTGGCCTATGGCTACACCTTC.

The V gene is TRBV30, the J gene TRBJ2-1; possibly TRBD2 for D (6 bases). This CDR3 is 13 amino acids long. V lost 8 bases and J lost 4, with 15 bases in between. Germline-derived CDR1 and CDR2 are GTSNPN and SVGIG (reference sequence). CDR3 region: CAGSGGAYNEQFF. The CDR3 DNA follows: TGTGCCGGCTCCGGGGGTGCATACAATGAGCAGTTCTTC.

V gene TRBV19 combines with J gene TRBJ2-3; 14 bases match TRBD2. The trim removed 5 bases at V and 5 bases at J, leaving 6 bases unmatched. The CDR3 spans 16 residues. Germline V gene sequence: CDR1 LNHDA, CDR2 SQIVND (reference sequence). Here the CDR3 DNA reads TGTGCCAGTAGTTCCCGGACTAGCGGGAGGTTAGATACGCAGTATTTT. Translation: CASSSRTSGRLDTQYF.

The chain joins TRBV5-1 to TRBJ2-3, with 13 bases aligning to TRBD2. Germline CDR1 is SGHRS and CDR2 is YFSETQ. V lost 0 bases, J lost 4 bases, and 8 bases stayed unmatched. CDR3 size: 18 residues. The CDR3 DNA reads as TGCGCCAGCAGCTTGGGACTAGCGGGAGGACCTAGCGCAGATACGCAGTATTTT. It yields the protein CASSLGLAGGPSADTQYF.

On this clone: At the DNA level, this CDR3 is encoded by other sequences in the same sample as well. This sequence joins TRBV6-5 and TRBJ1-4, with TRBD1 matching over 7 bases. J gave up 3 bases and V 6 bases, and 4 bases lay outside the gene matches. Per germline, CDR1 MNHEY and CDR2 SVGAGI. The CDR3 runs 14 residues. The CDR3 nucleotides read TGTGCCAGCAGCAGGGGGGCGGCTAATGAAAAACTGTTTTTT. Protein product: CASSRGAANEKLFF.

The chain carries TRBV19 and TRBJ1-5; a weak D match, TRBD1 (5 bases). This CDR3 contains 15 residues. The V gene lost 5 bases and the J gene lost 3 bases, with 14 bases spanning the gap. The germline V gene encodes CDR1 LNHDA and CDR2 SQIVND (reference sequence). The CDR3 DNA sequence: TGTGCCAGTAGTTCAATAGGGGTTACCAATCAGCCCCAGCATTTT. This translates into CASSSIGVTNQPQHF.

This sequence joins TRBV11-3 and TRBJ2-1, with 7 bases lining up with TRBD2. Germline V lookup: CDR1 SGHNT, CDR2 YENEEA. The V segment lost 1 base and the J segment 7 bases; nucleotides outside the gene matches: 7. CDR3 size: 15 residues. The CDR3 sequence: CASSLASGVGNEQFF. The CDR3, as DNA: TGTGCCAGCAGCTTAGCCAGCGGGGTGGGGAATGAGCAGTTCTTC.

The gene calls are TRBV7-2 and TRBJ1-6, with TRBD1 as a possible D gene (5 bases). Germline lookup yields CDR1 SGHTA and CDR2 FQGNSA. Trimming left V 1 base short and J 7 bases short, with 11 bases between. The length of the CDR3 is 15 residues. The CDR3 is CASSLVREGNSPLHF. The DNA of the CDR3 is TGTGCCAGCAGCTTAGTGAGGGAGGGGAATTCACCCCTCCACTTT.

This chain joins TRBV11-3 and TRBJ2-3; D gene uncertain. The germline V gene encodes CDR1 SGHNT and CDR2 YENEEA. The CDR3 loop spans 14 amino acids. Trimming cost V 5 bases and J 4 bases, with 13 bases left between them. CDR3 loop: CASSLVRSSDTQYF. In nucleotides, the CDR3 is TGTGCCAGCAGCCTAGTCCGGTCCTCAGATACGCAGTATTTT.

This sequence joins TRBV5-1 and TRBJ2-5; 11 positions agree with TRBD2. In germline, CDR1 is SGHRS, CDR2 YFSETQ. Trimming removed 4 bases from V and 5 bases from J; junction bases left unmatched: 13. This CDR3 contains 17 residues. DNA for the CDR3: TGCGCCAGCAGCCCCCTTGGGACTAGCGGTATTCGGGAGACCCAGTACTTC. It codes for CASSPLGTSGIRETQYF. Full variable domain (missing parts from reference TRBV5-1 and TRBJ2-5): KAGVTQTPRYLIKTRGQQVTLSCSPISGHRSVSWYQQTPGQGLQFLFEYFSETQRNKGNFPGRFSGRQFSNSRSEMNVSTLELGDSALYLCASSPLGTSGIRETQYFGPGTRLLVL.

The chain carries TRBV7-2 and TRBJ2-2, with TRBD1 matching 8 bases. This CDR3 is 16 amino acids long. V lost 0 bases to trimming and J lost 5 bases; unmatched junction nucleotides: 5. The V gene's germline CDR1 is SGHTA and CDR2 FQGNSA. CDR3 residues: CASSLASGGYTGELFF. The CDR3 nucleotides read TGTGCCAGCAGCTTAGCGTCAGGGGGCTATACCGGGGAGCTGTTTTTT.

The chain couples TRBV12-5 to TRBJ1-2; the match to TRBD1 covers 11 bases. Germline V gene lookup returns CDR1 LGHNT and CDR2 FRNRAP. V lost 5 bases to trimming and J lost 4 bases; unmatched junction nucleotides: 3. This CDR3 region has 14 residues. The CDR3: CASGRTGGGYGYTF. As DNA, the CDR3 is TGTGCTAGTGGTCGGACAGGGGGCGGCTATGGCTACACCTTC.

The chain joins TRBV5-1 to TRBJ1-2; maybe TRBD1 (5 bases). Germline values: CDR1 SGHRS, CDR2 YFSETQ. The ends were cut back, 2 bases at V and 4 bases at J, with 12 bases in the middle. The CDR3 spans 14 residues. CDR3 nucleotides: TGCGCCAGCAGCTTTAACCAGGGCGGCTATGGCTACACCTTC. Protein: CASSFNQGGYGYTF.

This chain connects TRBV7-9 to TRBJ2-7; 7 bases are shared with TRBD2. This CDR3 is 15 amino acids long. The germline V gene encodes CDR1 SEHNR and CDR2 FQNEAQ (reference sequence). J lost 2 bases, V lost 3 bases, and 7 bases had no gene match. CDR3: CASSLGGSRAYEQYF. The CDR3 region has the DNA TGTGCCAGCAGCTTGGGAGGGAGCCGCGCCTACGAGCAGTACTTC. The whole variable domain, remainder taken from reference TRBV7-9 and TRBJ2-7, is DTGVSQNPRHKITKRGQNVTFRCDPISEHNRLYWYRQTLGQGPEFLTYFQNEAQLEKSRLLSDRFSAERPKGSFSTLEIQRTEQGDSAMYLCASSLGGSRAYEQYFGPGTRLTVT.

The chain couples TRBV25-1 to TRBJ1-5, with 9 bases fitting TRBD1. The ends lost 1 base at V and 2 bases at J; junction bases unmatched: 9. Germline CDR1 and CDR2: MGHDK and SYGVNS. The CDR3 totals 18 residues. As DNA, the CDR3 is TGTGCCAGCAGTGAATTGGGACAGGGAAGATTGGGCAATCAGCCCCAGCATTTT. Amino acids: CASSELGQGRLGNQPQHF.

The chain combines TRBV5-1 with TRBJ2-3; D perhaps matches TRBD2 (5 bases). The V gene lost 5 bases and the J gene lost 2 bases, with 9 bases spanning the gap. The CDR3 length is 13 residues. Germline CDR1 is SGHRS and CDR2 is YFSETQ. The CDR3 sequence: CASRAETTDTQYF. The CDR3 DNA reads TGCGCCAGCAGAGCGGAGACCACAGATACGCAGTATTTT.

The chain links TRBV11-2 to TRBJ1-1, with D unclear. The germline CDR1 and CDR2 sequences are SGHAT and FQNNGV. Trimming left V 6 bases short and J 0 bases short, with 11 bases between. This CDR3 is 14 amino acids long. The CDR3 DNA follows: TGTGCCAGCAGTCGACGGAGAATGAACACTGAAGCTTTCTTT. Its translation: CASSRRRMNTEAFF.